A single sample is the source of the 27 T cell receptor beta chains below, sequenced in a study of CD8 T cells in ankylosing spondylitis. TCRdb analysed the 5' RACE reads with MiXCR anew, one entry per CDR3 protein. This table has 250,000 or so distinct CDR3 sequences, 10% appearing once. The sequenced sample consisted of blood, either unsorted or a sorted T cell fraction (not recorded which). The origin of the receptors is a male donor with ankylosing spondylitis or in good health (not recorded which).

In its sample, this clonotype was seen many times. The V gene is TRBV4-2, the J gene TRBJ1-2; D is unresolved. The CDR3 is made up of 14 amino acids. CDR1 LGHNA and CDR2 YNFKEQ come from the germline V gene. V shed 0 bases and J shed 2 bases, with 7 bases lying between them. The DNA for the CDR3 is TGTGCCAGCAGCCAAGATCTTGTAAACTATGGCTACACCTTC. This sequence encodes CASSQDLVNYGYTF.

The chain couples TRBV2 to TRBJ2-7; 11 nucleotides agree with TRBD1. The CDR3 has 17 residues. Per the germline V gene, CDR1 is SNHLY and CDR2 is FYNNEI. J was trimmed by 4 bases and V by 2 bases; bases with no gene match: 10. The CDR3 nucleotides read TGTGCCAGCAGTGAAATAAGTGGGACAGGGGGATTATACGAGCAGTACTTC. Residues: CASSEISGTGGLYEQYF. Using reference TRBV2 and TRBJ2-7 for the parts outside the CDR3, the full variable domain is EPEVTQTPSHQVTQMGQEVILRCVPISNHLYFYWYRQILGQKVEFLVSFYNNEISEKSEIFDDQFSVERPDGSNFTLKIRSTKLEDSAMYFCASSEISGTGGLYEQYFGPGTRLTVT.

Note on this clonotype: One end of the junction does not line up with germline, which may come from a read error. The CDR3 here is CATSQAAVAPERDTQYF. CDR3 DNA sequence: TGTGCCACCAGCCAAGCTGCGGTCGCCCCCGAACGAGATACGCAGTATTTT. The rearrangement links TRBV3-1 to TRBJ2-3; no clear D gene. CDR1 is LGHDT and CDR2 is YNNKEL in the germline V gene (reference sequence). This CDR3 region has 17 residues.

About this clonotype: One junction end disagrees with the germline gene, perhaps due to a read error. This chain links TRBV6-2 or TRBV6-3 with TRBJ1-4; D is undetermined. The CDR3 runs to 16 residues. Germline V CDR1 and CDR2: MNHEY, SVGEGT. This CDR3 is CASSYPRTATNEKLSF. The CDR3 coding sequence is TGTGCCAGCAGTTACCCCCGGACGGCAACTAATGAAAAACTGTCTTTT.

This clonotype occurred a few times. The rearrangement links TRBV29-1 to TRBJ2-3; D gene uncertain. CDR1 and CDR2 (germline): SQVTM, ANQGSEA. CDR3 length: 13 residues. With 7 bases removed from V and 0 bases from J, the gap between germline ends came to 11 bases. The CDR3 loop is CSGRKSSTDTQYF. CDR3 DNA sequence: TGCAGCGGGCGGAAATCTAGCACAGATACGCAGTATTTT.

Concerning this clonotype itself: The junction departs from the called germline gene at one end, perhaps through a read error. The rearrangement links TRBV6-1 to TRBJ2-7; tentatively, D is TRBD1 (5 bases). The CDR3 totals 10 residues. Germline CDR1 is MNHNS and CDR2 is SASEGT. The CDR3 loop reads CASSDGALSF. DNA of the CDR3: TGTGCCAGCAGTGATGGGGCCCTAAGTTTC.

The table lists this clonotype with many counts. The V gene is TRBV12-3 or TRBV12-4, the J gene TRBJ1-1; 7 nucleotides line up with TRBD1. With V trimmed by 1 base and J by 4 bases, 3 bases remained unmatched. The length of the CDR3 is 14 residues. The CDR3 nucleotides are TGTGCCAGCAGTTTAGAGACAGGGCTCACTGAAGCTTTCTTT. The encoded protein is CASSLETGLTEAFF.

A word on this clonotype: Germline and junction disagree at one end, which may indicate a read error. The chain uses TRBV29-1 and TRBJ1-2, with 7 bases lining up with TRBD1. The CDR3 consists of 15 residues. Germline CDR1 and CDR2: SQVTM and ANQGSEA. CDR3 sequence: CSVDRQGIGNYDYTF. The CDR3 nucleotides are TGCAGCGTTGACAGACAGGGCATCGGCAACTATGACTACACCTTC.

This clonotype was seen at least ten times. This chain connects TRBV20-1 to TRBJ2-5; TRBD1 agrees at 8 bases. The junction had 7 bases not matched to a gene; V was cut back by 3 bases and J by 7 bases. The CDR3 consists of 13 residues. Germline CDR1 reads DFQATT; CDR2 reads SNEGSKA (reference sequence). The CDR3 DNA sequence: TGCAGTGCTAGCGAGGACAGGGTAGCGACCCAGTACTTC. It translates to CSASEDRVATQYF.

In this sample, this clonotype turned up many times. The chain combines TRBV18 with TRBJ2-3; TRBD1 agrees at 8 bases. The V gene's germline CDR1 is KGHSH and CDR2 LQKENI. With 3 bases clipped from V and 0 bases from J, the junction kept 5 bases outside the gene matches. The CDR3 has 16 residues. CDR3 bases: TGTGCCAGCTCACCGGGCAGGGGGCCCAGCACAGATACGCAGTATTTT. Its protein is CASSPGRGPSTDTQYF.

About this clonotype itself: Just one base apart from a much larger clone, this may be a read error. As DNA, the CDR3 is TGCAGTGCTAGCGGTCTTAGGGCGGCACAAGAGACCCAGTACTTC. Its protein product is CSASGLRAAQETQYF. The J gene is TRBJ2-5, the V gene TRBV20-1; D ambiguous. The CDR3 is 15 amino acids. Per germline, CDR1 DFQATT and CDR2 SNEGSKA (reference sequence). Trimming shortened V by 3 bases and J by 2 bases, and 16 bases separated the two germline ends.

The CDR3 bases are TGTGCCAGCTCACCAATCAACCCCTCCTACGAGCAGTACTTC. It yields the protein CASSPINPSYEQYF. J is TRBJ2-7 and V is TRBV18, with no clear D. CDR1 KGHSH and CDR2 LQKENI come from the germline V gene. The CDR3 has 14 amino acids. With 2 bases removed from V and 0 bases from J, the gap between germline ends came to 8 bases.

This clonotype was recorded many times. The chain couples TRBV3-1 to TRBJ2-3, with 7 bases that match TRBD2. The V gene end was trimmed by 5 bases and the J gene end by 2 bases; junction bases not matched to a gene: 7. Germline lookup yields CDR1 LGHDT and CDR2 YNNKEL (reference sequence). The CDR3 contains 15 residues. The CDR3: CASSGSGISTDTQYF. The CDR3 nucleotides are TGTGCCAGCAGCGGAAGCGGGATATCCACAGATACGCAGTATTTT.

This clonotype was seen ten or more times. This chain joins TRBV21-1 and TRBJ2-5. TRBV21-1 is marked as a pseudogene. The CDR3 is 13 amino acids. This chain's CDR3 is CASLTEPPETQYF. The CDR3 nucleotides read TGTGCCAGCCTGACGGAGCCCCCAGAGACCCAGTACTTC.

This clonotype was detected ten times or more. This rearrangement joins TRBV7-6 to TRBJ2-7; TRBD1 matches at 9 bases. V shed 4 bases, J shed 7 bases, and the junction held 8 bases outside the gene matches. CDR3 size: 14 residues. The V gene's germline CDR1 is SGHVS and CDR2 FNYEAQ. CDR3 DNA: TGTGCCAGCAGCTCACGGGACAGGGTTCTGGAGCAGTACTTC. Residues: CASSSRDRVLEQYF.

This clonotype was observed many times. The V gene is TRBV21-1, the J gene TRBJ2-7; the D call in the table, TRBD1, was not verified against the DNA. TRBV21-1 is classified as a pseudogene. This CDR3 has 17 amino acids. The CDR3 reads CASNSPGSYRVPGEQYF. In nucleotides, the CDR3 is TGTGCCAGCAACTCGCCGGGTTCTTACAGGGTCCCGGGAGAGCAGTACTTC.

At least ten counts were recorded for this clonotype. V and J are TRBV4-1 and TRBJ1-5; D not resolved. Germline CDR1 is MGHRA and CDR2 is YSYEKL. With 0 bases removed from V and 4 bases from J, the gap between germline ends came to 10 bases. The CDR3 totals 15 residues. The CDR3: CASSQDGYGNQPQHF. DNA of the CDR3: TGCGCCAGCAGCCAAGACGGTTACGGGAATCAGCCCCAGCATTTT.

This clonotype has a count of ten or more. This rearrangement joins TRBV7-7 to TRBJ2-1, with 9 bases aligning to TRBD2. This CDR3 has 15 residues. Trimming at V came to 5 bases and at J to 7 bases, leaving 9 bases not matched to a gene. Germline V gives CDR1 SSHAT, CDR2 FNYEAQ (reference sequence). CDR3 residues: CASSPRLAARNEQFF. DNA of the CDR3: TGTGCCAGCAGCCCGAGACTAGCGGCGAGGAATGAGCAGTTCTTC.

This clonotype was detected many times. The chain is built from TRBV5-1 and TRBJ2-3; D is uncertain. V dropped 2 bases and J dropped 8 bases, with 15 bases sitting between them. Germline values: CDR1 SGHRS, CDR2 YFSETQ. The CDR3 covers 14 residues. Here the CDR3 reads CASSLSLTPGTQYF. The CDR3 DNA sequence: TGCGCCAGCAGCTTATCCCTGACCCCGGGTACGCAGTATTTT.

Ten or more counts support this clonotype. The V gene is TRBV7-2, the J gene TRBJ2-7; 7 bases agree with TRBD2. V dropped 0 bases and J dropped 2; count of bases not matched to a gene: 7. There are 16 residues in the CDR3. Germline V lookup: CDR1 SGHTA, CDR2 FQGNSA. The CDR3 coding sequence is TGTGCCAGCAGCTTAGCCGGAGCGGGAACCCCCTACGAGCAGTACTTC. This codes for CASSLAGAGTPYEQYF.

Notes on this clonotype: One base away lies a much larger clone, so this may be a sequencing read error. V usage is TRBV3-1 and J usage is TRBJ2-1, with 8 positions matching TRBD2. CDR1 and CDR2 (germline): LGHDT, YNNKEL (reference sequence). The CDR3 length is 15 residues. The CDR3 nucleotides read TGTGCCAGCAACCAAAGCGGGAGCTCCTACAATGAGCAGTTCTTC. This gives the protein CASNQSGSSYNEQFF.

This clonotype was recorded many times. The chain combines TRBV12-3 or TRBV12-4 with TRBJ2-3; TRBD1 matches 10 bases. The CDR3 is made up of 13 amino acids. The junction had 2 bases not matched to a gene; V was cut back by 6 bases and J by 5 bases. CDR3 region: CASRTGGRDTQYF. CDR3 nucleotide sequence: TGTGCCAGCAGGACAGGGGGCCGAGATACGCAGTATTTT.

This clonotype was picked up many times. The chain is built from TRBV25-1 and TRBJ2-7; TRBD2 matches 9 bases. Germline V gene lookup returns CDR1 MGHDK and CDR2 SYGVNS. The CDR3 is 15 residues long. Losses at the gene ends were 4 bases for V and 3 bases for J; bases not matched to a gene: 7. The CDR3 nucleotides are TGTGCCAGCAGTGGTACTAGCGGGTCCCTCTACGAGCAGTACTTC. Its protein is CASSGTSGSLYEQYF.

There are a few counts of this clonotype. V and J are TRBV10-3 and TRBJ1-1, with 7 nucleotides matching TRBD1. V lost 6 bases and J lost 1; bases outside the gene matches: 5. CDR1 ENHRY and CDR2 SYGVKD come from the germline V gene. CDR3 size: 14 residues. The CDR3 region has the DNA TGTGCCATCAGAGACAGGGCTACGAACACTGAAGCTTTCTTT. It is translated as CAIRDRATNTEAFF.

In its sample, this clonotype was seen a few times. This may be a read error, as it is one base from a much larger clone. For the CDR3, the DNA is TGTGCCAGCAGCCAGACAGGGGACTATGGCTACACCTTC. Amino acid sequence: CASSQTGDYGYTF. This chain uses TRBV3-1 with TRBJ1-2; 8 nucleotides match TRBD1. V lost 3 bases and J lost 3; bases outside the gene matches: 0. The CDR3 runs to 13 residues. Germline CDR1 reads LGHDT; CDR2 reads YNNKEL (reference sequence).

A note on this clonotype: The missing conserved phenylalanine or tryptophan at the end of this CDR3 makes a read error likely. The rearrangement links TRBV6-1 to TRBJ1-3, with D uncertain. The germline CDR1 and CDR2 sequences are MNHNS and SASEGT. V shed 3 bases and J shed 1 base, with 7 bases lying between them. The CDR3 has 14 residues. DNA for the CDR3: TGTGCCAGCAGTGAGCACAGATCTGGAAACACCATATATTAT. Translation: CASSEHRSGNTIYY.

The gene calls are TRBV20-1 and TRBJ2-7; tentatively, D is TRBD2 (5 bases). This CDR3 region has 15 residues. Trimming stripped 1 base from V and 6 bases from J, with 19 bases between. From germline, CDR1 is DFQATT and CDR2 SNEGSKA (reference sequence). CDR3 sequence: CSARVASRMDGEQYF. For the CDR3, the DNA is TGCAGTGCTAGAGTAGCGTCCAGGATGGACGGCGAGCAGTACTTC.